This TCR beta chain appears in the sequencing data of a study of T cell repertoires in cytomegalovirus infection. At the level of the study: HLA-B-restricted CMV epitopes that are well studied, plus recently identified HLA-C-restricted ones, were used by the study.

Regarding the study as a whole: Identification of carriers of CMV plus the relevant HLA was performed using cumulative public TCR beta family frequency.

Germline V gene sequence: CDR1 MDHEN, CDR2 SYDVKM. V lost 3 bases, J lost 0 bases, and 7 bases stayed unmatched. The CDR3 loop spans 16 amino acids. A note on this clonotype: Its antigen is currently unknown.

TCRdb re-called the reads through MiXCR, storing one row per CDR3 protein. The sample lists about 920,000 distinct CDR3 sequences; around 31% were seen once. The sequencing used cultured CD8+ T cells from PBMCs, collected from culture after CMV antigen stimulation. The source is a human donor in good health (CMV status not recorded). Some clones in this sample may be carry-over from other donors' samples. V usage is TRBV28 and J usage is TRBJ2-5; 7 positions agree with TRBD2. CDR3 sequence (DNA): TGTGCCAGCAGTTTGGGCGGGGGAAAGTACCAAGAGACCCAGTACTTC. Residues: CASSLGGGKYQETQYF.